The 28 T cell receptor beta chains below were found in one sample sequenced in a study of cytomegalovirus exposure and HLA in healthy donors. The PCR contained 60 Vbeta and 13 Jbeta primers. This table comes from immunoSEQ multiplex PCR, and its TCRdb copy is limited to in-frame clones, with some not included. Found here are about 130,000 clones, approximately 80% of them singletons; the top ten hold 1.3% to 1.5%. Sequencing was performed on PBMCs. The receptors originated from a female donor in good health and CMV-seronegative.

CDR3 DNA sequence: TGTGCCAGTATGGGGACAGCAACTAATGAAAAACTGTTTTTT. This translates into CASMGTATNEKLFF. This chain connects TRBV19 to TRBJ1-4; 7 bases fit TRBD1. The CDR3 has 14 residues. V was clipped by 7 bases and J by 0 bases; unmatched bases: 2. Germline CDR1 LNHDA, CDR2 SQIVND (reference sequence). Drawing the rest from reference TRBV19 and TRBJ1-4, the complete variable domain is DGGITQSPKYLFRKEGQNVTLSCEQNLNHDAMYWYRQDPGQGLRLIYYSQIVNDFQKGDIAEGYSVSREKKESFPLTVTSAQKNPTAFYLCASMGTATNEKLFFGSGTQLSVL.

CDR3 sequence reads: CASSLFTGIGNTEAFF. The CDR3 coding sequence is TGTGCCAGCAGCTTATTTACAGGGATAGGGAACACTGAAGCTTTCTTT. V usage is TRBV7-2 and J usage is TRBJ1-1; TRBD1 is a possible D gene (6 bases). Germline CDR1 SGHTA, CDR2 FQGNSA. Trimming removed 2 bases at V and 1 base at J, with 14 bases between. This CDR3 contains 16 residues.

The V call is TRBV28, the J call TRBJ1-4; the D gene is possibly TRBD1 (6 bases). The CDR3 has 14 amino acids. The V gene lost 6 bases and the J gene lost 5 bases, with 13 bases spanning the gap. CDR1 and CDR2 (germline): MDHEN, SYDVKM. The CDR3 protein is CASSEQGGNEKLFF. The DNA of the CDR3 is TGTGCCAGCAGCGAACAGGGAGGGAATGAAAAACTGTTTTTT.

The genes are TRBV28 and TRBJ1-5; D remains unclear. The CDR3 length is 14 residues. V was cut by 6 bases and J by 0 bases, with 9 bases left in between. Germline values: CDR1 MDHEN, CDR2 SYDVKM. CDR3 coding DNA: TGTGCCAGCAGGGTCAGTGATAGCAATCAGCCCCAGCATTTT. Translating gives CASRVSDSNQPQHF.

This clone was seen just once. CDR3 sequence: CASSPPGQGTTNEKLFF. The CDR3 DNA is TGTGCCAGCAGTCCCCCGGGACAGGGCACAACTAATGAAAAACTGTTTTTT. The chain employs TRBV27 and TRBJ1-4; TRBD1 aligns across 9 bases. The CDR3 is 17 residues long. V lost 5 bases, J lost 0 bases, and 7 bases stayed unmatched. In germline, CDR1 is MNHEY, CDR2 SMNVEV (reference sequence).

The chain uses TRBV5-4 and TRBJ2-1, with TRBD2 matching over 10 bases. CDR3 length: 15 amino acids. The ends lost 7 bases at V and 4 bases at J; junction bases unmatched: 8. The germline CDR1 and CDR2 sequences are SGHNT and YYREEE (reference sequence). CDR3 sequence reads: CASGSGTSVYNEQFF. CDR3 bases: TGTGCCAGCGGATCCGGGACTAGCGTTTACAATGAGCAGTTCTTC.

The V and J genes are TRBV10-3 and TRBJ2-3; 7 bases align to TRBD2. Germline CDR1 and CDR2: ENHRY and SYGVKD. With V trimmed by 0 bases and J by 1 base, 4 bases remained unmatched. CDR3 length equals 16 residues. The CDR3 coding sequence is TGTGCCATCAGTGAGTCCGGGGGAGGGGGCACAGATACGCAGTATTTT. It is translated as CAISESGGGGTDTQYF.

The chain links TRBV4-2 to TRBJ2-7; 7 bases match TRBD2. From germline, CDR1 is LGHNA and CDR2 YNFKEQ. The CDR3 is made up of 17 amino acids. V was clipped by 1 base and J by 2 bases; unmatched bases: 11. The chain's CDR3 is CASSQAGRAGRAYEQYF. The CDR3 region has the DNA TGTGCCAGCAGCCAAGCGGGACGAGCGGGAAGGGCCTACGAGCAGTACTTC.

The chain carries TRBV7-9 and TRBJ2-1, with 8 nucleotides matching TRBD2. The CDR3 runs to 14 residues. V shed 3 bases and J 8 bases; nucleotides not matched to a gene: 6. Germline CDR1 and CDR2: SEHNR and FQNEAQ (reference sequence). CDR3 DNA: TGTGCCAGCAGCTTTTTTACTAGCGGCGATGAGCAGTTCTTC. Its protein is CASSFFTSGDEQFF.

CDR3 DNA sequence: TGTGCCAGCAAGGTGCGGGACAGAACTTATGGCTACACCTTC. Amino acids: CASKVRDRTYGYTF. The chain has TRBV2 and TRBJ1-2; 7 bases map to TRBD1. The CDR3 totals 14 residues. V lost 7 bases, J lost 5 bases, and 10 bases stayed unmatched. CDR1 is SNHLY, CDR2 FYNNEI, per germline.

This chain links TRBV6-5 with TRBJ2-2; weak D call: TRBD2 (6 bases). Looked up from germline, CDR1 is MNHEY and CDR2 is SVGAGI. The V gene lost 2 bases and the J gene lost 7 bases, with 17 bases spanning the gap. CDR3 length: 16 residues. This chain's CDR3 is CASSYPSGGAYGELFF. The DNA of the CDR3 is TGTGCCAGCAGTTACCCCTCAGGAGGGGCGTACGGGGAGCTGTTTTTT.

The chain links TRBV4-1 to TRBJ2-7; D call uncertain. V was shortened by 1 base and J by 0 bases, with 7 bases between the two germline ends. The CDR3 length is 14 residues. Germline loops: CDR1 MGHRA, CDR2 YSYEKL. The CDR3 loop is CASSQGPNSYEQYF. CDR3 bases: TGCGCCAGCAGCCAAGGGCCCAACTCCTACGAGCAGTACTTC.

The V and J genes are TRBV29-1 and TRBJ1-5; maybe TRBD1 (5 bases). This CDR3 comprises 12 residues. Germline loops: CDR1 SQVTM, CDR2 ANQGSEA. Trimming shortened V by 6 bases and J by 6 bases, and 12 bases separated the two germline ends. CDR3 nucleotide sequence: TGCAGCGTCGGGGACTTGAGTCAGCCCCAGCATTTT. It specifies CSVGDLSQPQHF. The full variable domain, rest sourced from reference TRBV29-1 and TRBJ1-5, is SAVISQKPSRDICQRGTSLTIQCQVDSQVTMMFWYRQQPGQSLTLIATANQGSEATYESGFVIDKFPISRPNLTFSTLTVSNMSPEDSSIYLCSVGDLSQPQHFGDGTRLSIL.

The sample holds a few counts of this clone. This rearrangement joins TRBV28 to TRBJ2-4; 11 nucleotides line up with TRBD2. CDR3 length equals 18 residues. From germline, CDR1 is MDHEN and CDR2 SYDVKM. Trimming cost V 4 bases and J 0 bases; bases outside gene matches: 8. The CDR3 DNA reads TGTGCCAGCAGTTCCGGACTAGCGGGCCTTTTAGCCAAAAACATTCAGTACTTC. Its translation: CASSSGLAGLLAKNIQYF.

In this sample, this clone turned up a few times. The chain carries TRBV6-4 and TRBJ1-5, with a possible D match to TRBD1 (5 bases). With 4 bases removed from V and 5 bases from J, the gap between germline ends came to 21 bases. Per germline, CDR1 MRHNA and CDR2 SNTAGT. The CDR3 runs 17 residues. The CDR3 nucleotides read TGTGCCAGCAGTGCCCCGGGAGGGCAGGGAGGAGATCAGCCCCAGCATTTT. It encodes CASSAPGGQGGDQPQHF.

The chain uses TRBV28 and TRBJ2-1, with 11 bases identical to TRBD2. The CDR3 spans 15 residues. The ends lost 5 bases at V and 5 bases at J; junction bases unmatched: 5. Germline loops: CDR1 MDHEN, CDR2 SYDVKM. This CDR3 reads CASSPTSGNHNEQFF. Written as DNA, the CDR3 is TGTGCCAGCAGTCCGACTAGCGGGAACCACAATGAGCAGTTCTTC.

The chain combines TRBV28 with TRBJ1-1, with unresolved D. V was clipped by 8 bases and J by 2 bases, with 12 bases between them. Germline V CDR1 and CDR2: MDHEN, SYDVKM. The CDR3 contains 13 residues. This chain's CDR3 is CASYLQQNTEAFF. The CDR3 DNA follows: TGTGCCAGCTATCTACAGCAAAACACTGAAGCTTTCTTT.

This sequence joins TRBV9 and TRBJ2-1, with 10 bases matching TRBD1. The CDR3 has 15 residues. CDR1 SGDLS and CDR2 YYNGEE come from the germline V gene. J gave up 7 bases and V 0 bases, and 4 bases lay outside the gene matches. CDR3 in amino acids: CASSVAGQGWNEQFF. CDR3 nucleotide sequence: TGTGCCAGCAGCGTAGCGGGACAGGGGTGGAATGAGCAGTTCTTC. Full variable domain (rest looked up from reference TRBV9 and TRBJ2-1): DSGVTQTPKHLITATGQRVTLRCSPRSGDLSVYWYQQSLDQGLQFLIQYYNGEERAKGNILERFSAQQFPDLHSELNLSSLELGDSALYFCASSVAGQGWNEQFFGPGTRLTVL.

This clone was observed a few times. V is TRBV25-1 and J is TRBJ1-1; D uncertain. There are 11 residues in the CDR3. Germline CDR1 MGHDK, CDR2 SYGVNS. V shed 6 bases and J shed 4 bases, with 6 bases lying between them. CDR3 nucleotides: TGTGCCAGCAGACGCGGCACTGAAGCTTTCTTT. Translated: CASRRGTEAFF.

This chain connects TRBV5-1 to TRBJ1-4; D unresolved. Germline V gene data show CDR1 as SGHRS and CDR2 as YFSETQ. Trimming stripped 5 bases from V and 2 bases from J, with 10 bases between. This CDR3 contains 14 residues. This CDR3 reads CASREVSTNEKLFF. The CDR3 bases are TGCGCCAGCAGAGAGGTTTCGACTAATGAAAAACTGTTTTTT.

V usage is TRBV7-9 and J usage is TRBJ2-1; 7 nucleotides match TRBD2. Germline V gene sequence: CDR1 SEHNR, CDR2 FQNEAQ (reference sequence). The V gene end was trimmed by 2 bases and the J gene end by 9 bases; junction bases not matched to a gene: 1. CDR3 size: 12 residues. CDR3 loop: CASSLSSGEQFF. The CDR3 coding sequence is TGTGCCAGCAGCTTATCTAGCGGTGAGCAGTTCTTC.

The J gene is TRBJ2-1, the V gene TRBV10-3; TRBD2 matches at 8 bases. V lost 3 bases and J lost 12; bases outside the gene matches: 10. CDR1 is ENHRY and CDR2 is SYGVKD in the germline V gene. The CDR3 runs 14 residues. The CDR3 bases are TGTGCCATCAGTGAAACTAGCGGAGGCCCAGGGCAGTTCTTC. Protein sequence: CAISETSGGPGQFF.

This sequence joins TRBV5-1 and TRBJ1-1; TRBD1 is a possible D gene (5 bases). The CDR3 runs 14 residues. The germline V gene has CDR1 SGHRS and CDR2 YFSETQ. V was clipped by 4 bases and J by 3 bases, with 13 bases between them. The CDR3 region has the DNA TGCGCCAGCAGCACCCGTGGAGGGGACACTGAAGCTTTCTTT. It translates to CASSTRGGDTEAFF.

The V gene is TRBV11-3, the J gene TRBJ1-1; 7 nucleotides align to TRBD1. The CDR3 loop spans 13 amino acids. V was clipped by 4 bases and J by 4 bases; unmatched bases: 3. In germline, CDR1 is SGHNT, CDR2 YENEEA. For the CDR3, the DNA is TGTGCCAGCAGCTCCCAGGGGGGCACTGAAGCTTTCTTT. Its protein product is CASSSQGGTEAFF.

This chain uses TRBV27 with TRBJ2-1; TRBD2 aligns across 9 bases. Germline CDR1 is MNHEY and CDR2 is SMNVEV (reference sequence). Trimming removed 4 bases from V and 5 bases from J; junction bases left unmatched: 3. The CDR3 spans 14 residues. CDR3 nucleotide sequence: TGTGCCAGCAGTTATAGCGGGAGAGACAATGAGCAGTTCTTC. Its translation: CASSYSGRDNEQFF.

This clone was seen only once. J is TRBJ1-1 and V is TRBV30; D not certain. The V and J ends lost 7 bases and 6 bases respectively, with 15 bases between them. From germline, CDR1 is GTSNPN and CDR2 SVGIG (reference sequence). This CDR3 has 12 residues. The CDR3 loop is CASPLGGSEAFF. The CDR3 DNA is TGTGCCTCGCCTCTAGGCGGTTCTGAAGCTTTCTTT.

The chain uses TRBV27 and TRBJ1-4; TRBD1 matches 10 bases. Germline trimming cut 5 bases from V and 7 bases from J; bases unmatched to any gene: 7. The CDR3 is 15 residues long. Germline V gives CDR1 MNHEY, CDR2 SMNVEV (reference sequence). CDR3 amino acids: CASSADRGRAEKLFF. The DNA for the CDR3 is TGTGCCAGCAGTGCCGACAGGGGGCGCGCTGAAAAACTGTTTTTT.

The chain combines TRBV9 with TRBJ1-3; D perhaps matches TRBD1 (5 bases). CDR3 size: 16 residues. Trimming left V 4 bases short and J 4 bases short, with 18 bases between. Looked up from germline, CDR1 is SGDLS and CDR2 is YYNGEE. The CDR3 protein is CASSISGGEGGNTIYF. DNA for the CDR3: TGTGCCAGCAGCATATCCGGGGGTGAGGGAGGAAACACCATATATTTT.